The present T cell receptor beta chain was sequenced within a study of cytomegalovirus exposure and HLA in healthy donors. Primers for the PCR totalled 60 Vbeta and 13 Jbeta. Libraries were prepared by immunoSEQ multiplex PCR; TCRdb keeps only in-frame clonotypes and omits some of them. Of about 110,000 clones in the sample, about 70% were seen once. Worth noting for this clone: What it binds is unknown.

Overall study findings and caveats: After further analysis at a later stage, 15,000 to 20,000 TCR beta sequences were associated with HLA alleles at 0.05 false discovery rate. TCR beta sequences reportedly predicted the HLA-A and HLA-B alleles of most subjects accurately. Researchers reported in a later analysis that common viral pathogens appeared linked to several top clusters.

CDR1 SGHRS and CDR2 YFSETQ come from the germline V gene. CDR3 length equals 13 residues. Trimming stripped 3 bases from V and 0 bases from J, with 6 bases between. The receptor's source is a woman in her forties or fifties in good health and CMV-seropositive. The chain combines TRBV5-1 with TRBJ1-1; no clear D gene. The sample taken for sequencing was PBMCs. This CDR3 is CASSSDLNTEAFF. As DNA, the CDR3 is TGCGCCAGCAGCTCAGATCTGAACACTGAAGCTTTCTTT.